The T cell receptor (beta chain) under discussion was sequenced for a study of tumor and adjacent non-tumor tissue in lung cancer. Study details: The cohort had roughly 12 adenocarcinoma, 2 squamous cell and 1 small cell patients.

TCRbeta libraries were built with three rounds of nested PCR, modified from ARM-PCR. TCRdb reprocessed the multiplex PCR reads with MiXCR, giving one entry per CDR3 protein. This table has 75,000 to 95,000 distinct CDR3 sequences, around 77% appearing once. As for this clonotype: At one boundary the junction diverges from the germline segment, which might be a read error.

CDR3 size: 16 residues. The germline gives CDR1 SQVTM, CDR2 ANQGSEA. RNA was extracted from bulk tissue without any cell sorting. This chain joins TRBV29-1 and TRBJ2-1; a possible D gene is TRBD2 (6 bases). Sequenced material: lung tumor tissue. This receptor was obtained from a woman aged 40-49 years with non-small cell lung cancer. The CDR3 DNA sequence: TGCAGCGTTGAAGCCCCCAATCGGGAGTCCTACAGTGAGCAGTTTTTC. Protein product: CSVEAPNRESYSEQFF.